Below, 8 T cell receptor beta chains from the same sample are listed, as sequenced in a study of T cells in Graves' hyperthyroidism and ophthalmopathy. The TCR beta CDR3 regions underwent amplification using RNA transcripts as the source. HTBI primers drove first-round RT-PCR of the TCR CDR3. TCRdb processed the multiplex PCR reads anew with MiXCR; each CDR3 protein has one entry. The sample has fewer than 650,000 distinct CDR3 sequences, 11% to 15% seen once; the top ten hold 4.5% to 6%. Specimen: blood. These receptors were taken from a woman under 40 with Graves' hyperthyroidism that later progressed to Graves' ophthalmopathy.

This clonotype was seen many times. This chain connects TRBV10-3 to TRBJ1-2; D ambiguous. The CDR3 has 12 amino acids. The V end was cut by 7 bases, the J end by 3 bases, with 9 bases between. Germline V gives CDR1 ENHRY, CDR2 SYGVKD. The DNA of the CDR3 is TGTGCCATCAATAAGGAGGACTATGGCTACACCTTC. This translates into CAINKEDYGYTF.

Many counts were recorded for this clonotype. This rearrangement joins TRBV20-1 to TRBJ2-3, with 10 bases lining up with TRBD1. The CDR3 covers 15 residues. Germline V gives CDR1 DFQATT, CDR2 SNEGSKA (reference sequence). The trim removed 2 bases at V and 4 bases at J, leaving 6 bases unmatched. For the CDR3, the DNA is TGCAGTGCTAGATCGGACAGGGGGGGGTCAGATACGCAGTATTTT. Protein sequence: CSARSDRGGSDTQYF.

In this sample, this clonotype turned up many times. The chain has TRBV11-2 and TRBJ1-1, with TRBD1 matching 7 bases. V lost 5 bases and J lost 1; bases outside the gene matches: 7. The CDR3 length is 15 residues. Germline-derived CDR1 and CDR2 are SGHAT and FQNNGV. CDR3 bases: TGTGCCAGCAGCCCAAGACAGGGCTGGAACACTGAAGCTTTCTTT. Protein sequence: CASSPRQGWNTEAFF.

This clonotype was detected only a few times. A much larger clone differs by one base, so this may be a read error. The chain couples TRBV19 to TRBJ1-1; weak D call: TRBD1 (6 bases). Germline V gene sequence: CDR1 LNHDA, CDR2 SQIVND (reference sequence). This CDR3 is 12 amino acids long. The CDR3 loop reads CVSSHRTDEAFF. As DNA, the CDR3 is TGTGTCAGTAGTCATCGGACAGACGAAGCTTTCTTT.

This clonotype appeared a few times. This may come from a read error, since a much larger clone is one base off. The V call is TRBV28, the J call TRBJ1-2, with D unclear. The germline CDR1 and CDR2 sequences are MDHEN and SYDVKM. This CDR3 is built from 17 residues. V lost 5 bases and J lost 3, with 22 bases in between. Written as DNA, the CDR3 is TGTGCCAGCAGTACGACCTCCCAGGCCGCCCTCTACTATGGCTACACCTTC. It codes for CASSTTSQAALYYGYTF.

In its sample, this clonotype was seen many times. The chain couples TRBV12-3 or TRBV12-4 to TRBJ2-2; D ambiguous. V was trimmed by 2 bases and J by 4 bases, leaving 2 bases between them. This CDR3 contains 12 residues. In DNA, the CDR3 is TGTGCCAGCAGTTTACTCACCGGGGAGCTGTTTTTT. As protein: CASSLLTGELFF.

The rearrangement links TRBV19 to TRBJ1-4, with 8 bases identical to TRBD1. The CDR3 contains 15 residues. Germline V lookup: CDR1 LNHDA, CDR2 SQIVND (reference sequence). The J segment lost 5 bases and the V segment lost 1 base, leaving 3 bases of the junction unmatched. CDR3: CASSIVTGGNEKLFF. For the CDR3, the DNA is TGTGCCAGTAGTATAGTAACAGGGGGGAATGAAAAACTGTTTTTT.

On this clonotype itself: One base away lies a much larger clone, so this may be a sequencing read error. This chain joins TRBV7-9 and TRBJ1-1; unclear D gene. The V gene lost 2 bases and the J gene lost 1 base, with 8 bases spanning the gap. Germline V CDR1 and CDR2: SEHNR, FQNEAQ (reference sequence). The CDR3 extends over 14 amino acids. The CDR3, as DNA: TGTGCCAGCAGCTTAATGAAGGGGAACACTGAAGCTTTCTTT. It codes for CASSLMKGNTEAFF.